This is a list of T cell receptor beta chains from one sample in a study of blood T cells in healthy people across ages. TCRdb independently ran MiXCR on the 5' RACE reads; one entry per CDR3 protein. The sample yields around 800,000 distinct CDR3 sequences, under 45% seen once. Material: blood. The receptor source for this set is a man aged 60 to 75 in good health. Both conserved end residues are trimmed from each CDR3. Clone size is shown for a subset of rows, as once, few, many or a class of expanded clone.

few,TRBJ1-2,TRBV7-3,ASSPHGQGVGYT
few,TRBJ2-7,TRBV6-2/TRBV6-3,ASRDRFNEQY
few,TRBJ2-3,TRBV7-3,ASSPLGQGGADTQY
few,TRBJ2-1,TRBV7-2,ASSRPAPLAGEGNEQF
few,TRBJ2-1,TRBV5-5,ASNRAQREINEQF
few,TRBJ2-7,TRBV28,ASSPTEGWYEQY
few,TRBJ2-3,TRBV11-2,ASSSYSGGTDTQY
many,TRBJ1-1,TRBV29-1,SVSRAGLGTEAF
NA,TRBJ2-5,TRBV12-3/TRBV12-4,ASSFPRMDHNEQY
NA,TRBJ2-5,TRBV4-1,ASSQERGGARETQY
NA,TRBJ1-1,TRBV20-1,SARPRGYTEAF
NA,TRBJ2-7,TRBV29-1,SVEEPRGSEQY
NA,TRBJ2-3,TRBV6-5,ASTNRWVGTDTQY
NA,TRBJ2-1,TRBV6-1,ASRKDQSYNEQF